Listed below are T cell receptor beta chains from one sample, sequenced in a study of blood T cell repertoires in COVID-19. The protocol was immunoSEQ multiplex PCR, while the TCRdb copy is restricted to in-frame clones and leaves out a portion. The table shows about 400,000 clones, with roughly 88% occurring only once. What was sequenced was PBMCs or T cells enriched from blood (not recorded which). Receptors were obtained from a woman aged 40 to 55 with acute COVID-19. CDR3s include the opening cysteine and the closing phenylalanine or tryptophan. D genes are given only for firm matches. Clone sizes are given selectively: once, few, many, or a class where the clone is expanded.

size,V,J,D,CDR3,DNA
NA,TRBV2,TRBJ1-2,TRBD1,CASSGTGGYTF,TGTGCCAGCAGCGGGACAGGCGGCTACACCTTC
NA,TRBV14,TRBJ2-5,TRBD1,CASSPYRGGETQYF,TGTGCCAGCAGCCCCTACAGGGGTGGAGAGACCCAGTACTTC
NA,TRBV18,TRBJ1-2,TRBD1,CASSPGQGAYIPLNYGYTF,TGTGCCAGCTCACCTGGACAGGGGGCGTACATCCCCCTTAACTATGGCTACACCTTC
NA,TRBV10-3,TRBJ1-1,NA,CAISGRFGNTEAFF,TGTGCCATCAGTGGGCGGTTCGGGAACACTGAAGCTTTCTTT
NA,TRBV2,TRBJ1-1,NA,CASSEERGTEAFF,TGTGCCAGCAGTGAAGAACGCGGAACTGAAGCTTTCTTT
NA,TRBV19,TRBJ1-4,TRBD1,CASGDRPGWNEKLFF,TGTGCCAGTGGGGACAGGCCCGGGTGGAATGAAAAACTGTTTTTT
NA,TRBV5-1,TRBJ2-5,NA,CASSLDVGSQETQYF,TGCGCCAGCAGCTTGGATGTGGGGAGCCAAGAGACCCAGTACTTC
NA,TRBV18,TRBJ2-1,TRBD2,CASSRFGTREGDEQFF,TGTGCCAGCTCACGTTTCGGGACTAGGGAGGGCGATGAGCAGTTCTTC
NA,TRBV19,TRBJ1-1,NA,CASSIDPGGITEAFF,TGTGCCAGTAGTATAGACCCAGGTGGCATCACTGAAGCTTTCTTT
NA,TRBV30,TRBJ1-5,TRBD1,CAWSGTGGRSQPQHF,TGTGCCTGGAGTGGGACAGGGGGTCGGTCTCAGCCCCAGCATTTT
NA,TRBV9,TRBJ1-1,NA,CASSVVGRGTEAFF,TGTGCCAGCAGCGTAGTTGGCCGCGGGACTGAAGCTTTCTTT
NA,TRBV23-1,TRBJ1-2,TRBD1,CASSHPTGGWGYGYTF,TGCGCCAGCAGTCACCCGACAGGGGGCTGGGGCTATGGCTACACCTTC
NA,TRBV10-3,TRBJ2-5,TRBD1,CAISESHRTGQEETQYF,TGTGCCATCAGTGAGTCGCATAGGACAGGACAAGAAGAGACCCAGTACTTC
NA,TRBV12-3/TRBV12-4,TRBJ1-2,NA,CASKRNSADGYTF,TGTGCCAGCAAACGAAACTCGGCGGATGGCTACACCTTC
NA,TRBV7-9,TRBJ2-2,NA,CASSLNLDKPGELFF,TGTGCCAGCAGTTTAAATTTAGATAAGCCCGGGGAGCTGTTTTTT
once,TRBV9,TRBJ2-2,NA,CASSVWARGAATGELFF,TGTGCCAGCAGCGTATGGGCCAGGGGGGCCGCCACCGGGGAGCTGTTTTTT
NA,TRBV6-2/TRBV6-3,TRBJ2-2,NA,CASSYFGATGELFF,TGTGCCAGCAGTTATTTTGGGGCGACCGGGGAGCTGTTTTTT
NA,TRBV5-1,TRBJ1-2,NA,CASSFSDSSEGYTF,TGCGCCAGCAGCTTTAGTGACAGCTCAGAGGGCTACACCTTC
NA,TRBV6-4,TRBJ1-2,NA,CASSAGPSPDLYGYTF,TGTGCCAGCAGCGCAGGTCCCAGCCCAGACCTCTATGGCTACACCTTC
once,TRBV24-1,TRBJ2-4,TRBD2,CATSDFGLAGVKNIQYF,TGTGCCACCAGTGATTTTGGACTAGCGGGGGTAAAAAACATTCAGTACTTC
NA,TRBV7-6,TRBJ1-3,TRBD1,CASSPYGQGRNTIYF,TGTGCCAGCAGCCCCTACGGACAGGGTCGAAACACCATATATTTT
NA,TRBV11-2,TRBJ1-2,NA,CASSLGASNGYTF,TGTGCCAGCAGCTTAGGGGCCAGCAATGGCTACACCTTC
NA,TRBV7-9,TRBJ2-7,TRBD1,CASSTGQDYEQYF,TGTGCCAGCAGCACGGGACAGGACTACGAGCAGTACTTC
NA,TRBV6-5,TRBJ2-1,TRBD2,CASRSGGNYNEQFF,TGTGCCAGCAGGAGCGGGGGGAACTACAATGAGCAGTTCTTC
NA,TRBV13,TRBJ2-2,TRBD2,CASSSRLAGGPVIGELFF,TGTGCCAGCAGCTCCAGACTAGCGGGGGGGCCGGTTATCGGGGAGCTGTTTTTT
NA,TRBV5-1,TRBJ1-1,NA,CASSLVGGFEAFF,TGCGCCAGCAGCTTGGTCGGGGGATTTGAAGCTTTCTTT
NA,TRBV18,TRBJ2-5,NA,CASSLTGGETQYF,TGTGCCAGCTCGCTAACCGGGGGAGAGACCCAGTACTTC
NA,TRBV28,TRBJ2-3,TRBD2,CASSLWGGGPSGGAGTDTQYF,TGTGCCAGCAGTTTATGGGGAGGAGGGCCTAGCGGGGGGGCGGGCACAGATACGCAGTATTTT
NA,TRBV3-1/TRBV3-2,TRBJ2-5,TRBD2,CATYSAAGATQYF,TGTGCCACCTATTCAGCTGCGGGAGCTACCCAGTACTTC
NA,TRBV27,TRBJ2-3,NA,CASSSGGLDTQYF,TGTGCCAGCAGTTCCGGGGGGCTTGATACGCAGTATTTT
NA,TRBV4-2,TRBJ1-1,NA,CASSHAFLGALSMNTEAFF,TGTGCCAGCAGCCATGCCTTTTTAGGGGCGCTTTCTATGAACACTGAAGCTTTCTTT
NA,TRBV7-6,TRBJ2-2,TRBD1,CASSPRQGANTGELFF,TGTGCCAGCAGCCCGAGACAGGGGGCGAACACCGGGGAGCTGTTTTTT
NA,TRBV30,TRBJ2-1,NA,CAWSGLNNEQFF,TGTGCCTGGAGTGGACTGAACAATGAGCAGTTCTTC
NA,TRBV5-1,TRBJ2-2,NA,CASSLSRTTNTGELFF,TGCGCCAGCAGCTTAAGCCGGACAACGAACACCGGGGAGCTGTTTTTT
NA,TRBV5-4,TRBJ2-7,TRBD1,CASSSTDRGTYEQYF,TGTGCCAGCAGCTCCACGGACAGGGGGACCTACGAGCAGTACTTC
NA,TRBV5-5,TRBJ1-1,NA,CASSLSPGSATEAFF,TGTGCCAGCAGCTTGTCTCCAGGGTCGGCCACTGAAGCTTTCTTT
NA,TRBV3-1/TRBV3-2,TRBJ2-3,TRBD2,CASSRDSGGGTDTQYF,TGTGCCAGCAGCCGAGATAGCGGGGGGGGCACAGATACGCAGTATTTT
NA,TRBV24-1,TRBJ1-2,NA,CATSDSPENYGYTF,TGTGCCACCAGTGATTCCCCCGAGAACTATGGCTACACCTTC
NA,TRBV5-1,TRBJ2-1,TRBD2,CASSLTSAYNEQFF,TGCGCCAGCAGCCTGACTAGCGCCTACAATGAGCAGTTCTTC
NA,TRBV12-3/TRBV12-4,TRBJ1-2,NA,CASTLQGRGYTF,TGTGCCAGCACCCTACAGGGTAGAGGCTACACCTTC
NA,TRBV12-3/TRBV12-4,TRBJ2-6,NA,CASSGQANVLTF,TGTGCCAGCTCGGGACAGGCCAACGTCCTGACTTTC
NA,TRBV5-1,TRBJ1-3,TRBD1,CASSLAGGDGNTIYF,TGCGCCAGCAGCTTGGCAGGGGGCGATGGAAACACCATATATTTT
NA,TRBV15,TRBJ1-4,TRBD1,CATSTTGGNEKLFF,TGTGCCACCAGTACGACAGGGGGCAATGAAAAACTGTTTTTT
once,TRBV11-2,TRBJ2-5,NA,CASSQARETQYF,TGTGCCAGCAGCCAGGCCAGGGAGACCCAGTACTTC
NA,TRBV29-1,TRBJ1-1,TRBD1,CSAVTGVEVAFF,TGCAGCGCCGTCACAGGGGTGGAAGTTGCTTTCTTT
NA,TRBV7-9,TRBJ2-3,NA,CASSGGLTDTQYF,TGTGCCAGCTCTGGGGGACTCACAGATACGCAGTATTTT
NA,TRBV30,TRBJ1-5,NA,CAWSVQGFDQPQHF,TGTGCCTGGAGTGTACAGGGATTTGATCAGCCCCAGCATTTT
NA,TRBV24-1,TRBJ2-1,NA,CATSDPSRDEQFF,TGTGCCACCAGTGACCCCTCGCGAGATGAGCAGTTCTTC
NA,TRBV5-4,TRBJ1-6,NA,CASSLEGDSPLHF,TGTGCCAGCAGCTTGGAGGGGGATTCACCCCTCCACTTT
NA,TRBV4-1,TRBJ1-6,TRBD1,CASSQPRDRLINSPLHF,TGCGCCAGCAGCCAACCTAGGGACAGACTAATTAATTCACCCCTCCACTTT
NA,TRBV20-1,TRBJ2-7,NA,CSASNMGSLDEQYF,TGCAGTGCTAGTAATATGGGCAGCCTGGACGAGCAGTACTTC
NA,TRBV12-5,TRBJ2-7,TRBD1,CASGRGDRGYEQYF,TGTGCTAGTGGTCGCGGGGACAGGGGTTACGAGCAGTACTTC
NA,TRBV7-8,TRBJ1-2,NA,CASSTQGQDGYTF,TGTGCCAGCAGCACCCAGGGGCAGGATGGCTACACCTTC
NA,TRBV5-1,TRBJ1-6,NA,CASSSYREPPLHF,TGCGCCAGCAGTTCCTACAGGGAACCACCCCTCCACTTT
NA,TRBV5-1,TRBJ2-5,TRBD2,CASSLAGGETQYF,TGCGCCAGCAGCCTAGCGGGGGGAGAGACCCAGTACTTC
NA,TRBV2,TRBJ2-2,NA,CASSDSNTGELFF,TGTGCCAGCAGCGACAGTAACACCGGGGAGCTGTTTTTT
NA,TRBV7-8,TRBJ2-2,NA,CASSPGYTGELFF,TGTGCCAGCAGTCCGGGTTACACCGGGGAGCTGTTTTTT
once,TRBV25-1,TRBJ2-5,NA,CASSEGGTGQETQYF,TGTGCCAGCAGTGAAGGAGGGACGGGACAAGAGACCCAGTACTTC